The 9 T cell receptor beta chains given below trace back to one sample, sequenced in a study of T-cell memory formation after mild COVID-19. TCRdb independently ran MiXCR on the 5' RACE reads; one entry per CDR3 protein. The table lists hundreds of thousands of distinct CDR3 sequences, 25% to 30% of them singletons. Sample: PBMCs or a T cell subset sorted from them (not recorded which). The receptor source for this set is an adult woman who had mild COVID-19 (a few samples of this study predate the infection). Cell type and time point are not known.

This clonotype has just a few counts. V gene TRBV5-1 combines with J gene TRBJ2-3; 10 nucleotides align to TRBD2. Germline loops: CDR1 SGHRS, CDR2 YFSETQ. This CDR3 is 17 amino acids long. V dropped 0 bases and J dropped 5; count of bases not matched to a gene: 9. The CDR3 region has the DNA TGCGCCAGCAGCTTGGTGTCTAGCGGGAGCCTCGAAGATACGCAGTATTTT. Protein: CASSLVSSGSLEDTQYF. The full variable domain, in which reference TRBV5-1 and TRBJ2-3 provide the parts outside the CDR3, is KAGVTQTPRYLIKTRGQQVTLSCSPISGHRSVSWYQQTPGQGLQFLFEYFSETQRNKGNFPGRFSGRQFSNSRSEMNVSTLELGDSALYLCASSLVSSGSLEDTQYFGPGTRLTVL.

The V and J genes are TRBV12-3 or TRBV12-4 and TRBJ2-2; 7 bases match TRBD2. This CDR3 comprises 13 residues. Germline trimming cut 4 bases from V and 7 bases from J; bases unmatched to any gene: 3. CDR3 in amino acids: CASSWGGDGELFF. DNA for the CDR3: TGTGCCAGCAGTTGGGGAGGGGACGGGGAGCTGTTTTTT.

This sequence joins TRBV7-8 and TRBJ2-5; D unresolved. CDR3 size: 13 residues. Trimming took 2 bases from V and 4 from J, leaving 8 bases between them. CDR1 and CDR2 from the germline V gene are SGHVS and FQNEAQ. DNA of the CDR3: TGTGCCAGCAGCTTAACGTTCGGAGAGACCCAGTACTTC. Translating it yields CASSLTFGETQYF.

The rearrangement joins TRBV12-3 or TRBV12-4 to TRBJ1-2, with D perhaps matching TRBD1 (5 bases). Deletions cut 3 bases from V and 4 bases from J, with 9 bases between. This CDR3 comprises 13 residues. The CDR3 DNA is TGTGCCAGCAGTTTCGACAGCGGCTATGGCTACACCTTC. Translation gives CASSFDSGYGYTF.

In its sample, this clonotype was seen a few times. This chain joins TRBV24-1 and TRBJ2-6; D might be TRBD1 (5 bases). V dropped 5 bases and J dropped 0 bases, with 10 bases sitting between them. The V gene's germline CDR1 is KGHDR and CDR2 SFDVKD. This CDR3 has 16 residues. This CDR3 is CATSGGQISGANVLTF. DNA for the CDR3: TGTGCCACCAGTGGAGGACAAATCTCTGGGGCCAACGTCCTGACTTTC.

The chain is built from TRBV10-3 and TRBJ2-7; D may correspond to TRBD1 or TRBD2 (5 bases each). Germline lookup yields CDR1 ENHRY and CDR2 SYGVKD. This CDR3 comprises 14 residues. V shed 4 bases and J shed 3 bases, with 13 bases lying between them. This CDR3 is CAISAPGRNYEQYF. The CDR3 nucleotides are TGTGCCATCAGTGCCCCGGGACGGAACTACGAGCAGTACTTC.

The count of this clonotype is one. The genes are TRBV12-3 or TRBV12-4 and TRBJ2-3; TRBD2 matches at 14 bases. Trimming cost V 4 bases and J 2 bases; bases outside gene matches: 5. This CDR3 has 17 residues. This CDR3 reads CASSSRLAGGSTDTQYF. In nucleotides, the CDR3 is TGTGCCAGCAGTTCTCGACTAGCGGGGGGGTCCACAGATACGCAGTATTTT.

The chain carries TRBV7-2 and TRBJ2-3, with D possibly being TRBD1 or TRBD2 (5 bases each). The CDR3 extends over 15 amino acids. Trimming took 5 bases from V and 1 from J, leaving 13 bases between them. From germline, CDR1 is SGHTA and CDR2 FQGNSA. CDR3 loop: CASSGDRSGTDTQYF. CDR3 nucleotides: TGTGCCAGCAGCGGGGACCGGTCTGGCACAGATACGCAGTATTTT. The entire variable domain, with the rest obtained from reference TRBV7-2 and TRBJ2-3, is as follows: GAGVSQSPSNKVTEKGKDVELRCDPISGHTALYWYRQSLGQGLEFLIYFQGNSAPDKSGLPSDRFSAERTGGSVSTLTIQRTQQEDSAVYLCASSGDRSGTDTQYFGPGTRLTVL.

This chain links TRBV20-1 with TRBJ2-2; the match to TRBD2 covers 10 bases. The germline CDR1 and CDR2 sequences are DFQATT and SNEGSKA (reference sequence). The CDR3 loop spans 12 amino acids. The CDR3 sequence is CGLLAGAGELFF. The CDR3 DNA reads as TGCGGACTTCTAGCGGGGGCCGGGGAGCTGTTTTTT.